This is a list of T cell receptor beta chains from one sample in a study of T cell changes during pregnancy in multiple sclerosis. Repertoires were generated with immunoSEQ multiplex PCR, while TCRdb's copy carries only in-frame clones and drops some. The table includes 45,000 to 65,000 clones, over 90% detected once. This specimen was CD4+ T cells from peripheral blood mononuclear cells, taken in the second trimester of pregnancy. Receptor source: a female donor with multiple sclerosis, enrolled in a pregnancy study. Both conserved end residues are part of each CDR3. D genes are given only for firm matches. Clone size appears in some rows only: once, few, many, or a class for an expanded clone.

size | D | J | V | CDR3 | DNA
NA | NA | TRBJ2-5 | TRBV2 | CASSRDFTETQYF | TGTGCCAGCAGTCGGGACTTTACGGAGACCCAGTACTTC
once | TRBD2 | TRBJ2-5 | TRBV10-1 | CASSEGGSSGAETQYF | TGCGCCAGCAGTGAGGGTGGGTCTAGCGGGGCAGAGACCCAGTACTTC
NA | NA | TRBJ1-6 | TRBV6-1 | CASSEVGVSPLHF | TGTGCCAGCAGTGAAGTCGGGGTTTCACCCCTCCACTTT
NA | TRBD1 | TRBJ1-2 | TRBV4-1 | CASSLLTQGEDGYTF | TGCGCCAGCAGCCTCCTGACACAGGGGGAGGATGGCTACACCTTC
NA | TRBD1 | TRBJ1-5 | TRBV28 | CASRRRGQDNQPQHF | TGTGCCAGCAGGAGACGGGGACAGGACAATCAGCCCCAGCATTTT
NA | NA | TRBJ2-1 | TRBV2 | CASSEAIRTADEQFF | TGTGCCAGCAGTGAAGCCATTAGGACAGCGGATGAGCAGTTCTTC
NA | TRBD1 | TRBJ2-3 | TRBV7-9 | CASSLEQGKGAPDTQYF | TGTGCCAGCAGCTTAGAACAGGGGAAGGGGGCCCCAGATACGCAGTATTTT
NA | NA | TRBJ1-1 | TRBV9 | CASSVGGQLNTEAFF | TGTGCCAGCAGCGTAGGAGGGCAACTGAACACTGAAGCTTTCTTT
NA | NA | TRBJ1-4 | TRBV13 | CASSFGASNEKLFF | TGTGCCAGCAGCTTCGGAGCCTCCAATGAAAAACTGTTTTTT
NA | NA | TRBJ1-4 | TRBV19 | CASMEDRLATNEKLFF | TGTGCCAGTATGGAGGACAGACTTGCAACTAATGAAAAACTGTTTTTT
NA | TRBD1 | TRBJ1-5 | TRBV25-1 | CASSAGDRGYQPQHF | TGTGCCAGCAGTGCGGGGGACAGGGGGTATCAGCCCCAGCATTTT
once | NA | TRBJ1-2 | TRBV9 | CASSVDPFGGGYGYTF | TGTGCCAGCAGCGTAGACCCTTTTGGGGGGGGCTATGGCTACACCTTC
NA | NA | TRBJ2-2 | TRBV5-1 | CASSLWSPGTNTGELFF | TGCGCCAGCAGCTTGTGGTCCCCCGGGACTAACACCGGGGAGCTGTTTTTT
NA | TRBD2 | TRBJ2-4 | TRBV4-2 | CASSQLAGAASKNIQYF | TGTGCCAGCAGCCAACTAGCGGGGGCCGCGTCCAAAAACATTCAGTACTTC
NA | TRBD1 | TRBJ1-1 | TRBV14 | CASSQRMGQAGFF | TGTGCCAGCAGCCAACGTATGGGACAGGCGGGTTTCTTT
once | NA | TRBJ1-2 | TRBV2 | CASSILGLAGLGYGYTF | TGTGCCAGCAGTATCCTTGGGTTGGCAGGCCTGGGCTATGGCTACACCTTC
NA | TRBD1 | TRBJ1-3 | TRBV5-1 | CASSLQPGQSSGNTIYF | TGCGCCAGCAGCCTACAACCGGGACAGAGCTCTGGAAACACCATATATTTT
NA | NA | TRBJ1-1 | TRBV5-4 | CASSLLPRGRKSNTEAFF | TGTGCCAGCAGCCTGTTGCCCCGAGGCCGGAAGTCGAACACTGAAGCTTTCTTT
NA | TRBD1 | TRBJ2-7 | TRBV27 | CASTLRSGGQGPYEQYF | TGTGCCAGCACCCTAAGGTCGGGGGGACAGGGGCCCTACGAGCAGTACTTC
NA | NA | TRBJ1-2 | TRBV2 | CASSVRGGYGYTF | TGTGCCAGCAGCGTCAGGGGCGGCTATGGCTACACCTTC
NA | NA | TRBJ1-5 | TRBV18 | CASSEGRNNQPQHF | TGTGCCAGCTCAGAGGGTAGGAACAATCAGCCCCAGCATTTT
NA | NA | TRBJ1-2 | TRBV13 | CASREGGPASYGYTF | TGTGCCAGCAGGGAAGGGGGTCCTGCCAGCTATGGCTACACCTTC
few | NA | TRBJ1-5 | TRBV9 | CASSQGDFGNQPQHF | TGTGCCAGCAGCCAAGGGGATTTCGGCAATCAGCCCCAGCATTTT
NA | NA | TRBJ2-2 | TRBV2 | CASDTTGELFF | TGTGCCAGCGACACCACCGGGGAGCTGTTTTTT
NA | NA | TRBJ2-3 | TRBV27 | CASNLQGFPDTQYF | TGTGCCAGCAATCTACAGGGATTCCCAGATACGCAGTATTTT
few | NA | TRBJ1-1 | TRBV9 | CASSVEGDIYAEAFF | TGTGCCAGCAGCGTAGAGGGGGATATATACGCAGAAGCTTTCTTT
NA | NA | TRBJ1-1 | TRBV16 | CASSQSRGGTEAFF | TGTGCCAGCAGCCAATCTAGAGGTGGGACTGAAGCTTTCTTT
NA | NA | TRBJ1-4 | TRBV19 | CASSIPGIAEKLFF | TGTGCCAGTAGTATTCCCGGTATAGCTGAAAAACTGTTTTTT
once | TRBD1 | TRBJ2-7 | TRBV7-6 | CASSLDWTGDYEQYF | TGTGCCAGCAGCTTGGACTGGACAGGAGACTACGAGCAGTACTTC
NA | NA | TRBJ2-5 | TRBV5-1 | CASSLAGQGETQYF | TGCGCCAGCAGCTTGGCCGGCCAGGGGGAGACCCAGTACTTC
NA | NA | TRBJ1-5 | TRBV10-2 | CASSEAGANNQPQHF | TGCGCCAGCAGTGAGGCAGGGGCCAACAATCAGCCCCAGCATTTT
NA | NA | TRBJ1-6 | TRBV5-6 | CASSLIPNSPLHF | TGTGCCAGCAGCTTGATCCCAAATTCACCCCTCCACTTT
NA | NA | TRBJ1-3 | TRBV14 | CASTSGQLSGNTIYF | TGTGCCAGCACCTCTGGACAGCTCTCTGGAAACACCATATATTTT
NA | NA | TRBJ2-7 | TRBV18 | CASSHRGVKGSLAYEQYF | TGTGCCAGCTCACACCGAGGTGTCAAGGGGTCCTTAGCCTACGAGCAGTACTTC
NA | TRBD2 | TRBJ2-3 | TRBV6-4 | CASSDGGGHTDTQYF | TGTGCCAGCAGTGACGGCGGGGGGCACACAGATACGCAGTATTTT
NA | TRBD2 | TRBJ2-1 | TRBV29-1 | CSVAVTSGGNEQFF | TGCAGCGTTGCGGTGACTAGCGGGGGCAATGAGCAGTTCTTC
once | NA | TRBJ2-2 | TRBV27 | CASTKRAYRDTGELFF | TGTGCCAGCACTAAGAGGGCATACAGAGACACCGGGGAGCTGTTTTTT
few | TRBD1 | TRBJ1-2 | TRBV19 | CASTSAGAGGWLNF | TGTGCCAGTACGTCCGCTGGCGCAGGGGGGTGGCTGAACTTC
NA | NA | TRBJ2-7 | TRBV4-1 | CASSRDGSSYEQYF | TGCGCCAGCAGCCGGGACGGGAGCTCCTACGAGCAGTACTTC
NA | TRBD1 | TRBJ1-4 | TRBV5-8 | CASSSYAGTGINEKLFF | TGTGCCAGCAGCTCGTACGCCGGGACAGGAATTAATGAAAAACTGTTTTTT
NA | TRBD1 | TRBJ2-3 | TRBV5-4 | CASSYQGADTQYF | TGTGCCAGCAGCTATCAGGGGGCAGATACGCAGTATTTT
NA | TRBD1 | TRBJ1-2 | TRBV27 | CASSPTTGGGGYTF | TGTGCCAGCAGCCCCACGACAGGGGGTGGTGGCTACACCTTC
NA | TRBD2 | TRBJ2-7 | TRBV6-1 | CASSEGTPGGEQYF | TGTGCCAGCAGTGAGGGGACGCCGGGGGGCGAGCAGTACTTC
few | TRBD1 | TRBJ1-2 | TRBV11-3 | CASSSEDRGNYGYTF | TGTGCCAGCAGCTCCGAGGACAGGGGAAACTATGGCTACACCTTC
NA | TRBD2 | TRBJ2-5 | TRBV9 | CASSGRPMTSKETQYF | TGTGCCAGCAGCGGCCGACCAATGACTAGCAAAGAGACCCAGTACTTC
NA | TRBD1 | TRBJ2-7 | TRBV5-8 | CASRPRDRSSYEQYF | TGTGCCAGCAGACCCCGGGACAGGAGCTCCTACGAGCAGTACTTC
NA | TRBD2 | TRBJ2-7 | TRBV10-3 | CAIAASGVYEQYF | TGTGCCATCGCGGCTAGCGGGGTATACGAGCAGTACTTC
NA | TRBD1 | TRBJ2-1 | TRBV30 | CAWSVGQGVSYEQFF | TGTGCCTGGAGTGTGGGACAGGGCGTCAGCTATGAGCAGTTCTTC
NA | TRBD1 | TRBJ1-2 | TRBV28 | CASSLSGGYGGYTF | TGTGCCAGCAGTTTATCAGGGGGCTATGGTGGCTACACCTTC
NA | NA | TRBJ2-2 | TRBV2 | CASSTLATGELFF | TGTGCCAGCAGTACCCTGGCCACCGGGGAGCTGTTTTTT